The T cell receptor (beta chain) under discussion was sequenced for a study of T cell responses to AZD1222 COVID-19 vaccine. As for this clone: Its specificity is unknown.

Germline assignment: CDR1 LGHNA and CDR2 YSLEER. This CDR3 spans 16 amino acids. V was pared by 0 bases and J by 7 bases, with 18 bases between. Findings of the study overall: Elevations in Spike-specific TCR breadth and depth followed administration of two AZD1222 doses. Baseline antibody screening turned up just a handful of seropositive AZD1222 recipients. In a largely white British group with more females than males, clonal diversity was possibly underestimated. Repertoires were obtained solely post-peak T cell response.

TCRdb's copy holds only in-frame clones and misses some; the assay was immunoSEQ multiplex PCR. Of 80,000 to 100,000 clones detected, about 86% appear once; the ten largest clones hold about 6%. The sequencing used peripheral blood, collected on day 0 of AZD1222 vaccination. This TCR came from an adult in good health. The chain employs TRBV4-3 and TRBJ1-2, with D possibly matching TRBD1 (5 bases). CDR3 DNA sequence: TGCGCCAGCAGCCAAGATCTTTCGGGGCTTTTGGGTGGCTACACCTTC. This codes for CASSQDLSGLLGGYTF.